These 13 T cell receptor beta chains came from one sample sequenced in a study of early T cells in non-severe SARS-CoV-2 infection. Using its own MiXCR run on the 5' RACE reads, TCRdb lists one record per CDR3 protein. The sample shows 85,000 to 90,000 distinct CDR3 sequences, approximately 15% of them seen only once. The sample consisted of whole blood. These receptors came from an adult who was a healthcare worker with PCR-confirmed SARS-CoV-2 infection or an uninfected control (not recorded which).

This clonotype was seen ten or more times. The rearrangement links TRBV28 to TRBJ1-1; 8 bases match TRBD1. V lost 4 bases, J lost 0 bases, and 7 bases stayed unmatched. Germline V gene lookup returns CDR1 MDHEN and CDR2 SYDVKM. This CDR3 is built from 16 residues. The CDR3 loop is CASSSGTGFMNTEAFF. The DNA of the CDR3 is TGTGCCAGCAGTTCCGGGACAGGTTTCATGAACACTGAAGCTTTCTTT.

This chain connects TRBV5-1 to TRBJ1-6; D ambiguous. The V end lost 0 bases, the J end lost 10 bases, and 17 bases lay between the germline ends. Germline V gene sequence: CDR1 SGHRS, CDR2 YFSETQ. The CDR3 has 16 amino acids. The CDR3 protein is CASSLAGRRTSSPLHF. In DNA, the CDR3 is TGCGCCAGCAGCTTGGCCGGGCGGAGAACCAGCTCACCCCTCCACTTT.

This clonotype was seen only a few times. The chain employs TRBV12-3 or TRBV12-4 and TRBJ1-4; possible D gene TRBD1, 5 bases. Deletions cut 8 bases from V and 5 bases from J, with 12 bases between. The CDR3 consists of 13 residues. DNA of the CDR3: TGTGCCAGCGGAAGGGACGGCAATGAAAAACTGTTTTTT. Translation: CASGRDGNEKLFF.

This clonotype was seen only a few times. The rearrangement links TRBV6-5 to TRBJ2-7, with 12 positions matching TRBD1. CDR1 is MNHEY and CDR2 is SVGAGI in the germline V gene. The CDR3 runs to 15 residues. V lost 4 bases and J lost 6; bases outside the gene matches: 7. CDR3 loop: CASSSTGTGGVEQYV. In nucleotides, the CDR3 is TGTGCCAGCAGTTCAACCGGGACAGGGGGCGTCGAGCAGTACGTC.

CDR3 sequence: CASSLVADNQPQHF. CDR3 coding DNA: TGTGCCAGCAGCTTAGTCGCAGACAATCAGCCCCAGCATTTT. The chain couples TRBV7-2 to TRBJ1-5; D unclear. V dropped 1 base and J dropped 3 bases, with 7 bases sitting between them. Looked up from germline, CDR1 is SGHTA and CDR2 is FQGNSA. The CDR3 runs 14 residues.

This clonotype came up a few times. The rearrangement links TRBV20-1 to TRBJ2-5; D may match TRBD1 or TRBD2 (6 bases each). In germline, CDR1 is DFQATT, CDR2 SNEGSKA (reference sequence). The CDR3 is made up of 11 amino acids. Trimming removed 3 bases from V and 5 bases from J, with 7 bases in between. The CDR3 nucleotides read TGCAGTGCTAGCGGGGGCGAGACCCAGTACTTC. It codes for CSASGGETQYF.

The V gene is TRBV18, the J gene TRBJ1-1; 7 bases line up with TRBD1. The J segment lost 3 bases and the V segment lost 4 bases, leaving 5 bases of the junction unmatched. The CDR3 loop spans 14 amino acids. Germline assignment: CDR1 KGHSH and CDR2 LQKENI. The chain's CDR3 is CASSRVQGDTEAFF. The CDR3 nucleotides read TGTGCCAGCTCACGCGTGCAGGGGGACACTGAAGCTTTCTTT.

The gene calls are TRBV29-1 and TRBJ2-3, with TRBD2 identical over 14 bases. V lost 6 bases, J lost 3 bases, and 5 bases stayed unmatched. The CDR3 runs 15 residues. Germline values: CDR1 SQVTM, CDR2 ANQGSEA. This CDR3 is CSVGTSGGGTDTQYF. In nucleotides, the CDR3 is TGCAGCGTGGGGACTAGCGGGGGTGGAACAGATACGCAGTATTTT.

J is TRBJ1-5 and V is TRBV2, with TRBD1 matching 9 bases. J gave up 2 bases and V 4 bases, and 3 bases lay outside the gene matches. Germline CDR1 and CDR2: SNHLY and FYNNEI. The CDR3 runs 15 residues. The CDR3 region is CASSVRDRGNQPQHF. For the CDR3, the DNA is TGTGCCAGCAGTGTCCGGGACAGGGGCAATCAGCCCCAGCATTTT.

Only a few counts were recorded for this clonotype. The chain recombines TRBV7-3 with TRBJ2-2; tentatively, D is TRBD2 (6 bases). Germline V lookup: CDR1 SGHTA, CDR2 FQGTGA. V lost 4 bases, J lost 6 bases, and 12 bases lay in between. This CDR3 contains 14 residues. The CDR3, as DNA: TGTGCCAGCAGCTCGGGACTCCTTCCCGGGGAGCTGTTTTTT. Translating it yields CASSSGLLPGELFF.

This clonotype was counted between two and nine times. The DNA for the CDR3 is TGCGCCAGCAGCTTGGAAGGGGGCCCTGAAGCTTTCTTT. It codes for CASSLEGGPEAFF. This chain uses TRBV5-1 with TRBJ1-1; 7 nucleotides align to TRBD1. Trimming took 0 bases from V and 6 from J; bases not matched to a gene: 2. Germline CDR1 reads SGHRS; CDR2 reads YFSETQ. The CDR3 is made up of 13 amino acids.

This clonotype was counted a few times. The rearrangement links TRBV6-6 to TRBJ2-1; D may be TRBD2 (6 bases). The V end was cut by 4 bases, the J end by 6 bases, with 10 bases between. In germline, CDR1 is MNHNY, CDR2 SVGAGI (reference sequence). The CDR3 runs to 13 residues. This CDR3 is CASSFGGPNEQFF. The CDR3 nucleotides read TGTGCCAGCAGTTTTGGAGGGCCCAATGAGCAGTTCTTC.

There are many counts of this clonotype. In DNA form, the CDR3 reads TGCGCCAGCAGTGAGTCAACAGAGGGTGACTATGGCTACACCTTC. Translated: CASSESTEGDYGYTF. This sequence joins TRBV10-2 and TRBJ1-2, with no clear D. Between the trimmed V and J ends, which lost 0 bases and 3 bases, there was a span of 11 bases. CDR1 and CDR2 from the germline V gene are WSHSY and SAAADI. The CDR3 sequence is 15 residues long.